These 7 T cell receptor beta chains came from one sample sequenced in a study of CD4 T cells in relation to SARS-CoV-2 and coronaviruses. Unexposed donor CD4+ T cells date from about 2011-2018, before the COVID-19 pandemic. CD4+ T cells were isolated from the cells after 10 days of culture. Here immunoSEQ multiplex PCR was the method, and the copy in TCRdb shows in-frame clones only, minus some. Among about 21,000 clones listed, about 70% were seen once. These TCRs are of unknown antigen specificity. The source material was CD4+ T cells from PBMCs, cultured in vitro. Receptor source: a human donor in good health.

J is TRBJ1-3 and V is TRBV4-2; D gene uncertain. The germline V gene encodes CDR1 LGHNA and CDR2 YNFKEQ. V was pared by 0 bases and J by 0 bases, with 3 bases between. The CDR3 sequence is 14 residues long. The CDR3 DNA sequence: TGTGCCAGCAGCCAAGATTTCTCTGGAAACACCATATATTTT. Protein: CASSQDFSGNTIYF.

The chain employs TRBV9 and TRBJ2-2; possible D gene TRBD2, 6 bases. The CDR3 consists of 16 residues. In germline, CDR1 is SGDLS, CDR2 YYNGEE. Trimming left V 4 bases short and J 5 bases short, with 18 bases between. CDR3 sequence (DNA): TGTGCCAGCAGCCCCCAAACTGGAGGGTCAACCGGGGAGCTGTTTTTT. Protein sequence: CASSPQTGGSTGELFF.

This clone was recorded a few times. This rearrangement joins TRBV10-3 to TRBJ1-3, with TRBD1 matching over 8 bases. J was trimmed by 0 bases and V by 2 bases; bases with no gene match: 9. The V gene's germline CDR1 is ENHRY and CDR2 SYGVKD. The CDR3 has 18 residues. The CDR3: CAISENPGQGNSGNTIYF. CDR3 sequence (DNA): TGTGCCATCAGTGAGAACCCTGGACAGGGAAACTCTGGAAACACCATATATTTT.

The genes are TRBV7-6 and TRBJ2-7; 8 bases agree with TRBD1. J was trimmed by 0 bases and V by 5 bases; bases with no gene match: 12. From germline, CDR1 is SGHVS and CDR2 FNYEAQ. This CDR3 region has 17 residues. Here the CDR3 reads CASSPRTGTGSSYEQYF. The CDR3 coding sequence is TGTGCCAGCAGCCCCCGGACCGGGACAGGCAGCTCCTACGAGCAGTACTTC.

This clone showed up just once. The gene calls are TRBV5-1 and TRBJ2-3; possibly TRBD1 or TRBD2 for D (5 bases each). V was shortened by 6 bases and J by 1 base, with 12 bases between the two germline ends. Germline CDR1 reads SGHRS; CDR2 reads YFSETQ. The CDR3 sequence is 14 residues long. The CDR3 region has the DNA TGCGCCAGCATCGAGGGGACCCGCACAGATACGCAGTATTTT. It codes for CASIEGTRTDTQYF. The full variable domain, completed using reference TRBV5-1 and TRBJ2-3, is KAGVTQTPRYLIKTRGQQVTLSCSPISGHRSVSWYQQTPGQGLQFLFEYFSETQRNKGNFPGRFSGRQFSNSRSEMNVSTLELGDSALYLCASIEGTRTDTQYFGPGTRLTVL.

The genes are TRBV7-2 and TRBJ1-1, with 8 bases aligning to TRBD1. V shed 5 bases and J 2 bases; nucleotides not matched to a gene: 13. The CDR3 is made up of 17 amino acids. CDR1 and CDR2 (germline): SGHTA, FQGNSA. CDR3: CASSTDRTGWSNTEAFF. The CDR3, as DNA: TGTGCCAGCAGCACCGATCGGACAGGGTGGTCCAACACTGAAGCTTTCTTT.

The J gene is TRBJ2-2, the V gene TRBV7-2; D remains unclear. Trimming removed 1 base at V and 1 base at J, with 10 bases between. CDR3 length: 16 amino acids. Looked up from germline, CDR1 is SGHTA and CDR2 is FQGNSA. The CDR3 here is CASSLVGPRNTGELFF. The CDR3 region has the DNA TGTGCCAGCAGCTTAGTTGGGCCCCGGAACACCGGGGAGCTGTTTTTT.